These T cell receptor beta chains were read from a single sample in a study of cytomegalovirus exposure and HLA in healthy donors. Libraries were prepared by immunoSEQ multiplex PCR; TCRdb keeps only in-frame clonotypes and omits some of them. There are under 300,000 clones in the sample; 80% to 85% occur only once, and around 8% lies in the top ten. Source material: PBMCs. Receptors originate from a woman aged 60-75 years in good health and CMV-seropositive. The CDR3 runs from the conserved cysteine through the conserved F or W. D genes are given only for firm matches. The listing skips clone size in some rows; elsewhere it reads once, few, many or a size class.

clone_size	v_call	j_call	d_call	cdr3_aa	cdr3_nt
NA	TRBV29-1	TRBJ2-4	TRBD1	CSAKDRDKNIQYF	TGCAGCGCTAAGGACAGGGACAAAAACATTCAGTACTTC
NA	TRBV5-6	TRBJ2-1	NA	CASSIREEQFF	TGTGCCAGCAGCATACGGGAGGAGCAGTTCTTC
NA	TRBV2	TRBJ2-6	NA	CASSETGRQSSGANVLTF	TGTGCCAGCAGTGAAACAGGCCGACAGAGCTCTGGGGCCAACGTCCTGACTTTC
NA	TRBV18	TRBJ1-4	NA	CASSPELETGEKLFF	TGTGCCAGCTCACCAGAGTTGGAGACGGGGGAAAAACTGTTTTTT
NA	TRBV6-1	TRBJ2-3	NA	CASSDGGGTDTQYF	TGTGCCAGCAGTGACGGCGGCGGCACAGATACGCAGTATTTT
NA	TRBV10-3	TRBJ1-2	TRBD1	CAIRVQGDYGYTF	TGTGCCATCAGGGTACAGGGGGACTATGGCTACACCTTC
NA	TRBV5-1	TRBJ2-7	TRBD2	CASSRTSGSLSYEQYF	TGCGCCAGCAGCCGGACTAGCGGGTCCCTCTCCTACGAGCAGTACTTC
once	TRBV5-5	TRBJ2-1	NA	CASSLVSGSLSYNEQFF	TGTGCCAGCAGCTTGGTTTCAGGGTCGCTCTCCTACAATGAGCAGTTCTTC
NA	TRBV7-3	TRBJ2-7	NA	CASSLNGHNEQYF	TGTGCCAGCAGCTTGAACGGACATAACGAGCAGTACTTC
NA	TRBV6-5	TRBJ2-1	NA	CASAGRGSYNEQFF	TGTGCCAGCGCCGGCAGGGGCTCCTACAATGAGCAGTTCTTC
NA	TRBV13	TRBJ2-7	TRBD1	CASSLRLGQAAYEQYF	TGTGCCAGCAGCTTAAGGTTAGGACAGGCCGCCTACGAGCAGTACTTC
once	TRBV10-1	TRBJ1-1	NA	CASSEGQLNTEAFF	TGCGCCAGCAGCGAGGGACAACTGAACACTGAAGCTTTCTTT
NA	TRBV11-2	TRBJ1-1	NA	CASSLLGPGSAPEAFF	TGTGCCAGCAGCTTGTTAGGCCCTGGGAGCGCCCCTGAAGCTTTCTTT
NA	TRBV20-1	TRBJ1-2	NA	CSVAAYGYTF	TGCAGTGTGGCGGCTTATGGCTACACCTTC
NA	TRBV10-1	TRBJ2-3	NA	CASSEQASDTQYF	TGCGCCAGCAGTGAACAGGCCTCAGATACGCAGTATTTT
NA	TRBV19	TRBJ2-6	NA	CASSIRGSGANVLTF	TGTGCCAGTAGTATTCGCGGCTCTGGGGCCAACGTCCTGACTTTC
NA	TRBV25-1	TRBJ1-1	NA	CASNQRDTEAFF	TGTGCCAGCAATCAGAGGGACACTGAAGCTTTCTTT
NA	TRBV6-1	TRBJ1-1	NA	CASTTGIPNTEAFF	TGTGCCAGCACTACGGGGATCCCGAACACTGAAGCTTTCTTT
NA	TRBV28	TRBJ2-3	NA	CASSFPGTSTDTQYF	TGTGCCAGCAGTTTCCCCGGGACTAGCACAGATACGCAGTATTTT
once	TRBV5-1	TRBJ1-4	NA	CASSLEGTNEKLFF	TGCGCCAGCAGCTTGGAGGGGACAAATGAAAAACTGTTTTTT
NA	TRBV5-1	TRBJ2-3	NA	CASSPTGTHTDTQYF	TGCGCCAGCAGCCCCACGGGTACGCACACAGATACGCAGTATTTT
NA	TRBV6-5	TRBJ2-5	TRBD2	CASSYSIAGGETQYF	TGTGCCAGCAGTTACTCAATAGCGGGAGGAGAGACCCAGTACTTC
few	TRBV5-6	TRBJ1-2	NA	CASSLEGDYGYTF	TGTGCCAGCAGCTTGGAGGGGGACTATGGCTACACCTTC
NA	TRBV7-2	TRBJ2-3	TRBD2	CASSALAGSSTDTQYF	TGTGCCAGCAGCGCACTAGCGGGATCTAGCACAGATACGCAGTATTTT
NA	TRBV10-3	TRBJ1-5	TRBD1	CAIREGQGAGNQPQHF	TGTGCCATCAGGGAGGGACAGGGGGCAGGCAATCAGCCCCAGCATTTT
NA	TRBV5-8	TRBJ2-4	TRBD1	CASSLDRGLDKNIQYF	TGTGCCAGCAGCCTGGACAGGGGGCTTGACAAAAACATTCAGTACTTC
NA	TRBV25-1	TRBJ2-7	NA	CASSEPGSRSYEQYF	TGTGCCAGCAGTGAACCCGGGTCCCGCTCCTACGAGCAGTACTTC
NA	TRBV5-1	TRBJ2-7	NA	CASSLEPGSYEQYF	TGCGCCAGCAGCTTGGAGCCAGGGTCCTACGAGCAGTACTTC
NA	TRBV7-3	TRBJ2-1	NA	CASSLLGGADNEQFF	TGTGCCAGCAGCTTATTGGGGGGAGCGGACAATGAGCAGTTCTTC
once	TRBV7-6	TRBJ2-6	NA	CASSLAWRGRDGANVLTF	TGTGCCAGCAGCTTGGCCTGGAGGGGGCGGGATGGGGCCAACGTCCTGACTTTC
NA	TRBV7-3	TRBJ1-1	NA	CASSFNGNTEAFF	TGTGCCAGCAGCTTCAACGGGAACACTGAAGCTTTCTTT
NA	TRBV7-8	TRBJ2-1	TRBD1	CASSRDGTVNEQFF	TGTGCCAGCTCCCGGGACGGGACAGTCAATGAGCAGTTCTTC
NA	TRBV11-2	TRBJ1-1	NA	CATSPGHPNTEAFF	TGTGCCACCTCTCCGGGACATCCGAACACTGAAGCTTTCTTT
NA	TRBV2	TRBJ1-1	NA	CASTRGDTEAFF	TGTGCCAGCACGCGGGGGGACACTGAAGCTTTCTTT
NA	TRBV6-1	TRBJ1-4	NA	CASRETGATNEKLFF	TGTGCCAGCAGAGAAACAGGCGCAACTAATGAAAAACTGTTTTTT
NA	TRBV6-1	TRBJ2-7	TRBD2	CASTPYSGRASEQYF	TGTGCCAGCACCCCGTATAGCGGGAGGGCAAGCGAGCAGTACTTC
once	TRBV7-9	TRBJ1-2	TRBD1	CASSSQGQGGYTF	TGTGCCAGCAGCTCACAGGGACAGGGTGGCTACACCTTC
NA	TRBV10-2	TRBJ2-1	NA	CASSGGTYNEQFF	TGCGCCAGCAGTGGCGGTACCTACAATGAGCAGTTCTTC
few	TRBV19	TRBJ2-7	NA	CATTGFKEQYF	TGTGCCACCACAGGGTTTAAAGAGCAGTACTTC
NA	TRBV10-3	TRBJ2-7	TRBD1	CAISGRDRGSYEQYF	TGTGCCATCAGTGGCCGGGACAGGGGGTCCTACGAGCAGTACTTC
NA	TRBV2	TRBJ2-1	TRBD2	CASVDTPSGIGFF	TGTGCCAGCGTAGATACCCCTAGCGGGATTGGGTTCTTC
NA	TRBV28	TRBJ2-7	TRBD1	CASALGPRQGSYEQYF	TGTGCCAGCGCCCTGGGCCCCCGACAGGGCTCCTACGAGCAGTACTTC
NA	TRBV9	TRBJ2-1	NA	CASSVGGVKANEQFF	TGTGCCAGCAGCGTTGGCGGAGTGAAGGCCAATGAGCAGTTCTTC
NA	TRBV6-1	TRBJ2-2	TRBD2	CASMLSGPAGELFF	TGTGCCAGCATGCTTAGCGGGCCTGCGGGGGAGCTGTTTTTT
NA	TRBV5-1	TRBJ2-7	NA	CASSLRTTYEQYF	TGCGCCAGCAGCCTCCGAACTACCTACGAGCAGTACTTC
NA	TRBV7-3	TRBJ1-4	NA	CASSLTSRGQEKLFF	TGTGCCAGCAGCTTAACCTCACGGGGTCAGGAAAAACTGTTTTTT